Each of the 11 T cell receptor beta chains below was sequenced from the same sample in a study of cytomegalovirus exposure and HLA in healthy donors. PCR used 60 Vbeta primers and 13 Jbeta primers. Clones were read by immunoSEQ multiplex PCR, and TCRdb kept only the in-frame ones, dropping some. The sample records some 150,000 clones, around four fifths being singletons. The material sequenced was PBMCs. The receptors were sampled from a man aged 40-55 years in good health and CMV-seronegative.

The CDR3 DNA reads TGTGCCAGCAGTGAGGTGACAGGGGGTTCCTACGAGCAGTACTTC. Protein sequence: CASSEVTGGSYEQYF. The chain uses TRBV2 and TRBJ2-7, with 9 bases matching TRBD1. The CDR3 covers 15 residues. Germline CDR1 SNHLY, CDR2 FYNNEI. V was clipped by 3 bases and J by 1 base; unmatched bases: 4.

This clone was counted once. The chain joins TRBV7-9 to TRBJ1-4; D ambiguous. V was cut by 1 base and J by 6 bases, with 12 bases left in between. The CDR3 loop spans 15 amino acids. Germline V CDR1 and CDR2: SEHNR, FQNEAQ (reference sequence). CDR3 nucleotide sequence: TGTGCCAGCAGCTTAGTCGCAGGTACCCATGAAAAACTGTTTTTT. This translates into CASSLVAGTHEKLFF.

This chain joins TRBV21-1 and TRBJ2-1; TRBD1, the table's D call, was not compared with the DNA. TRBV21-1 is a known pseudogene. The CDR3 contains 12 residues. The CDR3 sequence is CASSNHSGRPFF. Written as DNA, the CDR3 is TGTGCCAGCAGCAATCATTCAGGCCGACCGTTCTTC.

The chain uses TRBV7-3 and TRBJ1-1, with D maybe TRBD1 (6 bases). The V gene lost 2 bases and the J gene lost 4 bases, with 14 bases spanning the gap. This CDR3 is built from 15 residues. Germline CDR1 reads SGHTA; CDR2 reads FQGTGA. CDR3: CASSLLGVGATEAFF. Written as DNA, the CDR3 is TGTGCCAGCAGCTTATTGGGGGTGGGGGCCACTGAAGCTTTCTTT.

This clone was observed a handful of times. The chain joins TRBV7-2 to TRBJ1-6; TRBD1 matches at 8 bases. Losses at the gene ends were 4 bases for V and 1 base for J; bases not matched to a gene: 3. Germline CDR1 reads SGHTA; CDR2 reads FQGNSA. CDR3 length: 16 residues. Here the CDR3 reads CASSSGGASYNSPLHF. As DNA, the CDR3 is TGTGCCAGCAGCTCAGGGGGCGCGTCCTATAATTCACCCCTCCACTTT.

The rearrangement links TRBV7-9 to TRBJ1-4; 8 bases are a match to TRBD1. This CDR3 has 15 residues. Germline trimming cut 2 bases from V and 6 bases from J; bases unmatched to any gene: 5. Per germline, CDR1 SEHNR and CDR2 FQNEAQ (reference sequence). The CDR3 sequence: CASSLSQGADEKLFF. For the CDR3, the DNA is TGTGCCAGCAGCTTATCCCAGGGGGCAGATGAAAAACTGTTTTTT. The whole variable domain, remainder taken from reference TRBV7-9 and TRBJ1-4, is DTGVSQNPRHKITKRGQNVTFRCDPISEHNRLYWYRQTLGQGPEFLTYFQNEAQLEKSRLLSDRFSAERPKGSFSTLEIQRTEQGDSAMYLCASSLSQGADEKLFFGSGTQLSVL.

Comment on this clone: One end of the junction varies from germline; a read error may be responsible. The chain combines TRBV7-3 with TRBJ2-1, with D possibly TRBD2 on 6 matching bases. CDR1 SGHTA and CDR2 FQGTGA come from the germline V gene. The CDR3 consists of 16 residues. Here the CDR3 DNA reads TGTTCCAGCAGCTTAACTGGAGGGAGCTCCTACAATGAGCAGTTCTTC. This codes for CSSSLTGGSSYNEQFF.

The chain combines TRBV7-8 with TRBJ2-1; D not resolved. Trimming cost V 3 bases and J 5 bases, with 14 bases left between them. CDR3 length: 15 residues. CDR1 is SGHVS, CDR2 FQNEAQ, per germline. CDR3 sequence (DNA): TGTGCCAGCAGCTTTTCGGGTAATGCGGACAATGAGCAGTTCTTC. This encodes CASSFSGNADNEQFF.

The chain employs TRBV28 and TRBJ1-5, with TRBD1 as a possible D gene (5 bases). Trimming shortened V by 6 bases and J by 0 bases, and 9 bases separated the two germline ends. This CDR3 has 14 residues. CDR1 and CDR2 from the germline V gene are MDHEN and SYDVKM. The CDR3 protein is CASSSDISNQPQHF. DNA of the CDR3: TGTGCCAGCAGCTCGGACATTAGCAATCAGCCCCAGCATTTT.

This clone was picked up one time. The chain combines TRBV29-1 with TRBJ2-1, with D tentatively TRBD1 (6 bases). V lost 6 bases and J lost 13, with 16 bases in between. This CDR3 comprises 11 residues. The germline V gene encodes CDR1 SQVTM and CDR2 ANQGSEA. The CDR3 DNA sequence: TGCAGCGTAGTTGTAGAGGGGGTCCAGTTCTTC. Translation gives CSVVVEGVQFF.

The rearrangement uses TRBV6-1 and TRBJ2-1, with a tentative D call TRBD2 (5 bases). Per germline, CDR1 MNHNS and CDR2 SASEGT. V was cut by 4 bases and J by 2 bases, with 12 bases left in between. The CDR3 is 15 amino acids. CDR3 protein: CASSGSSETYNEQFF. The CDR3 nucleotides read TGTGCCAGCAGTGGCAGTAGCGAAACCTACAATGAGCAGTTCTTC.